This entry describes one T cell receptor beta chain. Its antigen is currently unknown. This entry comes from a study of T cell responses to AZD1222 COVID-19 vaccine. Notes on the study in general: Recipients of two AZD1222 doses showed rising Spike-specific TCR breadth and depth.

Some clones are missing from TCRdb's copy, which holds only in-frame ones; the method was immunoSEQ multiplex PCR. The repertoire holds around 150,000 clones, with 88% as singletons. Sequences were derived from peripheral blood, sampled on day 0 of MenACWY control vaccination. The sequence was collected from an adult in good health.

The CDR3 region is CASSLSRGGAGTDTQYF. CDR3 coding DNA: TGCGCCAGCAGCTTGAGTCGAGGGGGTGCGGGGACAGATACGCAGTATTTT. The chain is built from TRBV5-1 and TRBJ2-3; D may correspond to TRBD1 or TRBD2 (6 bases each). CDR1 is SGHRS, CDR2 YFSETQ, per germline. The CDR3 is made up of 17 amino acids. V dropped 1 base and J dropped 3 bases, with 18 bases sitting between them.